The T cell receptor beta chain under discussion was sequenced for a study of T-cell reconstitution after alpha-beta-depleted transplantation in children. This clonotype showed up just a few times. No antigen is known for it. Unique molecular identifiers featured in how the TCRbeta library was prepared. TCRdb reprocessed the PCR reads via MiXCR and lists one record per CDR3 protein. The repertoire consists of 84,000 or so distinct CDR3 sequences, with around a sixth occurring once and the leading ten covering 15% to 20%. General study findings and limits: Reported findings indicate that, about two months after transplant, alpha-beta T cells came from several hundred expanded clones, which were derived from non-depleted graft cells. Some patients' high day-60 TCRbeta diversity was traced to surviving recipient T cells and thymic progenitors. Newly produced T cells mostly accounted for T-cell counts and diversity one year post-transplant.

V was trimmed by 5 bases and J by 8 bases, leaving 16 bases between them. This CDR3 comprises 14 residues. Germline V gene sequence: CDR1 SGHVS, CDR2 FQNEAQ. The specimen was PBMCs, mostly from graft donor cells, collected 180 days after TCRalphabeta/CD19-depleted stem cell transplant. The clonotype was recovered from a male patient aged 2-15 years who had a stem cell transplant for acute lymphoblastic leukemia, so the T cells may come from the graft donor. The rearrangement links TRBV7-8 to TRBJ2-1, with a possible D match to TRBD1 (6 bases). CDR3 protein: CASSLYQGWDEQFF. The CDR3 nucleotides are TGTGCCAGCAGCCTGTACCAGGGGTGGGATGAGCAGTTCTTC. Based on the CDR3 plus reference TRBV7-8 and TRBJ2-1, the full variable domain is GAGVSQSPRYKVAKRGQDVALRCDPISGHVSLFWYQQALGQGPEFLTYFQNEAQLDKSGLPSDRFFAERPEGSVSTLKIQRTQQEDSAVYLCASSLYQGWDEQFFGPGTRLTVL.